The next 19 T cell receptor beta chains were all read from a single sample in a study of blood T cell repertoires in COVID-19. The data were produced by immunoSEQ multiplex PCR, yet TCRdb's version contains in-frame clones alone and is incomplete. The data contain about 260,000 clones, 75% to 90% of them seen just once; the ten biggest clones take up about 2.9%. Sequences were obtained from PBMCs or T cells enriched from blood (not recorded which). The receptor source for this set is a woman in her thirties or forties who had been exposed to COVID-19.

The gene calls are TRBV19 and TRBJ1-1; 7 nucleotides agree with TRBD1. The CDR3 loop spans 14 amino acids. The germline V gene encodes CDR1 LNHDA and CDR2 SQIVND (reference sequence). Trimming took 3 bases from V and 2 from J; bases not matched to a gene: 3. CDR3 sequence (DNA): TGTGCCAGTAGTATGGGACAGAGAAACACTGAAGCTTTCTTT. As protein: CASSMGQRNTEAFF.

This clone appeared once. The V and J genes are TRBV4-2 and TRBJ2-6; no reliable D call. This CDR3 spans 16 amino acids. Per germline, CDR1 LGHNA and CDR2 YNFKEQ. The V gene lost 1 base and the J gene lost 1 base, with 8 bases spanning the gap. In DNA form, the CDR3 reads TGTGCCAGCAGCCAAGTCACTGCATCTGGGGCCAACGTCCTGACTTTC. This translates into CASSQVTASGANVLTF.

As DNA, the CDR3 is TGCGCCAGCAGCCGAGCCACAGGCTATAATTCACCCCTCCACTTT. Encoded protein: CASSRATGYNSPLHF. The chain joins TRBV4-3 to TRBJ1-6; maybe TRBD1 (5 bases). The ends were cut back, 4 bases at V and 3 bases at J, with 10 bases in the middle. The CDR3 runs to 15 residues. In germline, CDR1 is LGHNA, CDR2 YSLEER.

This clone was seen a handful of times. The chain is built from TRBV3-1 (or the pseudogene TRBV3-2) and TRBJ2-7; the D gene is possibly TRBD1 (6 bases). Germline V lookup: CDR1 LGHDT, CDR2 YNNKEL (reference sequence). CDR3 length: 16 residues. Trimming shortened V by 0 bases and J by 0 bases, and 12 bases separated the two germline ends. In nucleotides, the CDR3 is TGTGCCAGCAGCCAAGATCACAGGGCCCCCTCCTACGAGCAGTACTTC. As protein: CASSQDHRAPSYEQYF.

Details on this clone: The junction differs from germline at one of its ends, possibly a read error. The rearrangement joins TRBV5-1 to TRBJ2-5; TRBD1 might be the D (8 bases). The CDR3 consists of 15 residues. CDR1 is SGHRS and CDR2 is YFSETQ in the germline V gene. The DNA of the CDR3 is TGTGCCAGCAGCCACAGACAGGGGCGGGAGGAGACCCAGTACTTC. This codes for CASSHRQGREETQYF.

This chain joins TRBV6-2 or TRBV6-3 and TRBJ2-7; weak D call: TRBD2 (5 bases). The germline V gene encodes CDR1 MNHEY and CDR2 SVGEGT. The CDR3 has 12 amino acids. Between the trimmed V and J ends, which lost 5 bases and 4 bases, there was a span of 9 bases. Written as DNA, the CDR3 is TGTGCCAGCAGTCTTAGCGTGTACGAGCAGTACGTC. It encodes CASSLSVYEQYV.

This clone was picked up a small number of times. J is TRBJ1-5 and V is TRBV27, with TRBD1 as a possible D gene (5 bases). V lost 2 bases and J 1 base, leaving 9 bases between the germline ends. The CDR3 consists of 15 residues. CDR1 is MNHEY and CDR2 is SMNVEV in the germline V gene (reference sequence). Here the CDR3 DNA reads TGTGCCAGCAGTTTAGCAGGGAACAGCAATCAGCCCCAGCATTTT. Translating it yields CASSLAGNSNQPQHF.

A note on this clone: A much larger clonotype is one base distant, so this may be a read error. V is TRBV19 and J is TRBJ2-1, with 12 nucleotides matching TRBD2. This CDR3 has 15 residues. The germline gives CDR1 LNHDA, CDR2 SQIVND (reference sequence). Losses at the gene ends were 7 bases for V and 0 bases for J; bases not matched to a gene: 1. The CDR3 sequence: CASMTSGSSYNEQFF. The CDR3, as DNA: TGTGCCAGTATGACTAGCGGGAGCTCCTACAATGAGCAGTTCTTC.

J is TRBJ2-7 and V is TRBV28; 9 bases match TRBD1. CDR3 length equals 13 residues. Germline CDR1 is MDHEN and CDR2 is SYDVKM. The V gene end was trimmed by 8 bases and the J gene end by 3 bases; junction bases not matched to a gene: 5. The DNA for the CDR3 is TGTGCCAGCCACACAGGGGGCTTCTACGAGCAGTACTTC. The encoded protein is CASHTGGFYEQYF.

The chain employs TRBV28 and TRBJ1-2; the D gene is possibly TRBD1 (5 bases). V dropped 6 bases and J dropped 3 bases, with 14 bases sitting between them. Germline CDR1 is MDHEN and CDR2 is SYDVKM. This CDR3 region has 14 residues. CDR3 region: CASRRTGIDYGYTF. The CDR3 nucleotides read TGTGCCAGCAGGCGCACAGGAATCGACTATGGCTACACCTTC.

The CDR3 sequence: CASSPDRGNAFF. For the CDR3, the DNA is TGCGCCAGCAGCCCCGACAGGGGGAACGCTTTCTTT. J is TRBJ1-1 and V is TRBV5-1, with TRBD1 identical over 9 bases. Germline lookup yields CDR1 SGHRS and CDR2 YFSETQ. The trim removed 4 bases at V and 11 bases at J, leaving 6 bases unmatched. The CDR3 consists of 12 residues.

The chain employs TRBV7-9 and TRBJ1-1, with D perhaps TRBD1 (6 bases). This CDR3 has 12 residues. Trimming left V 6 bases short and J 1 base short, with 6 bases between. Germline CDR1 SEHNR, CDR2 FQNEAQ (reference sequence). This CDR3 is CASRGQNTEAFF. The CDR3 DNA sequence: TGTGCCAGCAGGGGACAGAACACTGAAGCTTTCTTT.

This clone was detected a few times. This chain links TRBV2 with TRBJ2-5; the match to TRBD2 covers 13 bases. V lost 6 bases to trimming and J lost 5 bases; unmatched junction nucleotides: 6. In germline, CDR1 is SNHLY, CDR2 FYNNEI. This CDR3 has 15 amino acids. The chain's CDR3 is CASSRTSGSSETQYF. CDR3 nucleotides: TGTGCCAGCAGCCGGACTAGCGGGAGTTCGGAGACCCAGTACTTC.

This clone was picked up a small number of times. V gene TRBV7-9 combines with J gene TRBJ2-1; 13 nucleotides match TRBD2. The CDR3 extends over 16 amino acids. V trimming: 1 base; J trimming: 5 bases; junction bases outside the gene matches: 2. CDR1 is SEHNR, CDR2 FQNEAQ, per germline (reference sequence). The CDR3 DNA follows: TGTGCCAGCAGCTTAGGGACTAGCGGGAGACACAATGAGCAGTTCTTC. Translated: CASSLGTSGRHNEQFF.

The chain carries TRBV25-1 and TRBJ1-4; 9 bases align to TRBD1. The CDR3 sequence is 16 residues long. Per the germline V gene, CDR1 is MGHDK and CDR2 is SYGVNS. V dropped 5 bases and J dropped 5; count of bases not matched to a gene: 9. Here the CDR3 DNA reads TGTGCCAGCAGTCCACCTTGGACAGGGGAAAATGAAAAACTGTTTTTT. Translating gives CASSPPWTGENEKLFF.

This chain joins TRBV6-2 or TRBV6-3 and TRBJ1-2; D might be TRBD1 (6 bases). The CDR3 loop spans 13 amino acids. Germline loops: CDR1 MNHEY, CDR2 SVGEGT. Trimming cost V 4 bases and J 4 bases, with 10 bases left between them. This CDR3 reads CASSWDKAYGYTF. The CDR3, as DNA: TGTGCCAGCAGTTGGGACAAGGCCTATGGCTACACCTTC.

The chain links TRBV5-6 to TRBJ2-4; TRBD2 matches at 16 bases. Germline V gene lookup returns CDR1 SGHDT and CDR2 YYEEEE. This CDR3 is built from 17 residues. V lost 3 bases, J lost 6 bases, and 6 bases stayed unmatched. This CDR3 reads CASSSPGLAGGGNIQYF. CDR3 in DNA: TGTGCCAGCAGCTCGCCGGGACTAGCGGGAGGGGGAAACATTCAGTACTTC. Looking up the rest from reference TRBV5-6 and TRBJ2-4 gives the full variable domain: DAGVTQSPTHLIKTRGQQVTLRCSPKSGHDTVSWYQQALGQGPQFIFQYYEEEERQRGNFPDRFSGHQFPNYSSELNVNALLLGDSALYLCASSSPGLAGGGNIQYFGAGTRLSVL.

The chain employs TRBV3-1 (or the pseudogene TRBV3-2) and TRBJ1-1; TRBD1 matches at 8 bases. V trimming: 7 bases; J trimming: 4 bases; junction bases outside the gene matches: 5. CDR1 is LGHDT and CDR2 is YNNKEL in the germline V gene (reference sequence). The CDR3 length is 13 residues. The chain's CDR3 is CASTQGARTEAFF. Here the CDR3 DNA reads TGTGCCAGCACCCAGGGGGCGCGCACTGAAGCTTTCTTT.

This rearrangement joins TRBV10-3 to TRBJ1-1; 11 bases line up with TRBD1. With V trimmed by 6 bases and J by 4 bases, 16 bases remained unmatched. Per the germline V gene, CDR1 is ENHRY and CDR2 is SYGVKD. There are 18 residues in the CDR3. The CDR3 here is CAISTAWGQGGGGTEAFF. In nucleotides, the CDR3 is TGTGCCATCAGCACCGCTTGGGGACAGGGGGGAGGAGGCACTGAAGCTTTCTTT.